This TCR beta chain came from a study of blood T cell repertoires in COVID-19. Across the study: From T cells, B-cell-depleted T cells, or PBMCs came the material, which was cDNA or gDNA.

The authors' processing: The authors estimated nucleated cell counts from reference gene primer amplification. Sequencing was performed with immunoSEQ multiplex PCR; in TCRdb, only in-frame clones are kept and a portion is missing. V and J calls plus clone size are reproduced from that table; the DNA served to infer D and trimming. Seen here are some 150,000 clones, roughly 90% observed once, and the top ten hold around 2.9%. Sequencing used peripheral blood. The receptor was derived from a man aged 55 to 70 with acute or convalescent COVID-19.

This chain's CDR3 is CASSLAGLGGGELFF. CDR3 nucleotide sequence: TGTGCCAGCAGCTTAGCAGGGCTCGGGGGCGGGGAGCTGTTTTTT. The chain couples TRBV4-2 to TRBJ2-2; weak D call: TRBD2 (6 bases). Germline V gives CDR1 LGHNA, CDR2 YNFKEQ. This CDR3 is built from 15 residues. With 5 bases removed from V and 7 bases from J, the gap between germline ends came to 17 bases.